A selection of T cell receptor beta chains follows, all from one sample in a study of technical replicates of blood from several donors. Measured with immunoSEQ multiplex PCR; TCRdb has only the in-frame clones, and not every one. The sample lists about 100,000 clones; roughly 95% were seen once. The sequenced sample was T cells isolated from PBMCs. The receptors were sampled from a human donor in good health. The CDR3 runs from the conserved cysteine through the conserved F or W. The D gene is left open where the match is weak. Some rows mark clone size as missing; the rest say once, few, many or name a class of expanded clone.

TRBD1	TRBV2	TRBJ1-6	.	CASSEALRDSYSPLHF	TGTGCCAGCAGTGAAGCGCTACGGGACAGCTATTCACCCCTCCACTTT
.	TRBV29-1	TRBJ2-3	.	CSVGQPLGGDSPRDTQYF	TGCAGCGTTGGTCAACCGCTCGGGGGGGACAGCCCGAGAGATACGCAGTATTTT
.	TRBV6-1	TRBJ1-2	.	CASSEMDSFYGYTF	TGTGCCAGCAGTGAAATGGACAGTTTCTATGGCTACACCTTC
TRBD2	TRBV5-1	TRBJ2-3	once	CASSLPLAGATDTQYF	TGCGCCAGCAGCTTGCCACTAGCGGGAGCGACAGATACGCAGTATTTT
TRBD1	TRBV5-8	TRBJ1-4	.	CASSWEQGAGGKLFF	TGTGCCAGCAGCTGGGAACAGGGGGCCGGGGGAAAACTGTTTTTT
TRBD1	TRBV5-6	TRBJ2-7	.	CASSLTLWTGSSYEQYF	TGTGCCAGCAGCCTAACGCTTTGGACAGGGAGCTCCTACGAGCAGTACTTC
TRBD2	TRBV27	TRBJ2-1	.	CASSLGPSGSYNEQFF	TGTGCCAGCAGTTTAGGGCCTAGCGGGAGCTACAATGAGCAGTTCTTC
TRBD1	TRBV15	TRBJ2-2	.	CATSGWDRGYTGELFF	TGTGCCACCAGCGGATGGGACAGAGGGTACACCGGGGAGCTGTTTTTT
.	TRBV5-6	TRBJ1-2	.	CASSLGQWGGYTF	TGTGCCAGCAGCTTGGGACAGTGGGGCGGCTACACCTTC
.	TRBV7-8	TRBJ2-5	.	CASSLASGREPQETQYF	TGTGCCAGCAGCTTAGCGAGTGGCAGGGAACCCCAAGAGACCCAGTACTTC
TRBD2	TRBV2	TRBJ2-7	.	CASSEPAGVYEQYF	TGTGCCAGCAGTGAACCAGCGGGAGTTTACGAGCAGTACTTC
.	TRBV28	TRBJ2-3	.	CASKGLDTQYF	TGTGCCAGCAAGGGGTTAGATACGCAGTATTTT
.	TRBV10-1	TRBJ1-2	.	CASSEKTELNYGYTF	TGCGCCAGCAGTGAGAAGACGGAGTTGAACTATGGCTACACCTTC
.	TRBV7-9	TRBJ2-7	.	CASSLVFSDEQYF	TGTGCCAGCAGCTTAGTATTTTCCGACGAGCAGTACTTC
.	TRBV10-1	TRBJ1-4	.	CASMETRETNEKLFF	TGCGCCAGCATGGAAACTAGGGAAACTAATGAAAAACTGTTTTTT
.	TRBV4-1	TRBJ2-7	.	CASSQDERYEQYF	TGCGCCAGCAGCCAAGATGAGCGGTACGAGCAGTACTTC
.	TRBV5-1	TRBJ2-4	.	CASSLQGDKNIQYF	TGCGCCAGCAGCTTACAAGGGGATAAAAACATTCAGTACTTC
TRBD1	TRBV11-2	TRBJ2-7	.	CASSLGQGAYEQYF	TGTGCCAGCAGCTTGGGGCAGGGGGCCTACGAGCAGTACTTC
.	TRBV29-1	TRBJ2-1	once	CSVVPRAQNEQFF	TGCAGCGTTGTGCCCAGGGCCCAGAATGAGCAGTTCTTC
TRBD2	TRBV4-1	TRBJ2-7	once	CASSSGRSYEQYF	TGCGCCAGTAGTAGCGGGAGGTCCTACGAGCAGTACTTC
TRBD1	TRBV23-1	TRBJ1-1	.	CASSRYHNRGVMNTEAFF	TGCGCCAGCAGCCGATACCACAACAGGGGGGTCATGAACACTGAAGCTTTCTTT
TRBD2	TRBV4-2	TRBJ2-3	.	CASSQKMGAGGTDTQYF	TGTGCCAGCAGCCAAAAGATGGGAGCGGGAGGAACAGATACGCAGTATTTT
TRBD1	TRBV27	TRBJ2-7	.	CASRLTGGTYEQYF	TGTGCCAGCAGGTTAACAGGGGGAACCTACGAGCAGTACTTC
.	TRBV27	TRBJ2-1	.	CASSSLAASYNEQFF	TGTGCCAGCAGTTCCTTAGCGGCCTCCTACAATGAGCAGTTCTTC
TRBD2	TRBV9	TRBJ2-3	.	CASSKIAGLVTDTQYF	TGTGCCAGCAGCAAAATAGCGGGGTTAGTTACGGATACGCAGTATTTT
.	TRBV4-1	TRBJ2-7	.	CASSQDWDISSYEQYF	TGCGCCAGCAGCCAAGATTGGGACATAAGCTCCTACGAGCAGTACTTC